These 19 T cell receptor beta chains came from one sample sequenced in a study of beta chain features in type 1 diabetes (dated 2018 in TCRdb). General study outcomes and caveats: Type 1 diabetes patients showed a moderate but significant shortening of TCRB CDR3 length in all four CD4+ subsets.

These TCRs' antigens remain unknown. Receptor amplification or capture employed the immunoSEQ multiplex PCR assay. The entire isolated RNA was reverse transcribed using the High Capacity cDNA Reverse Transcription Kit, and thus expressed TCRB transcripts were sequenced. The table was pulled from immuneACCESS by TCRdb, which kept in-frame rearrangements only. Such tables lose some clones; where checked, under half of the loss comes from unresolved V genes, and the rest has no known cause. This sample comprises nearly 700,000 clones, 10% to 15% of them detected only once. 0.02% to 0.025% of the sample lies in the top ten. Input material: naive CD4+ T cells from blood. Sample cell subset or site, as interpreted from the label and publication: true naive CD4+ T cells. Source of these receptors: a man aged 18 to 29 with type 1 diabetes.

This clone came up a few times. The chain uses TRBV4-1 and TRBJ2-1; D is perhaps TRBD1 (6 bases). The V gene lost 4 bases and the J gene lost 7 bases, with 17 bases spanning the gap. The CDR3 contains 15 residues. Germline V CDR1 and CDR2: MGHRA, YSYEKL. Here the CDR3 DNA reads TGCGCCAGCAGCCTCGTATTGACAGGCGAGAATGAGCAGTTCTTC. It specifies CASSLVLTGENEQFF.

This clone has just a few counts. A much larger clone differs from this one at a single base, so this may be a read error. Other nucleotide sequences from this sample produce the same CDR3. The CDR3 bases are TGTGCCAGCTCGCCCCAAGAGACCCAGTACTTC. It yields the protein CASSPQETQYF. V usage is TRBV18 and J usage is TRBJ2-5; D not certain. V lost 6 bases and J 1 base, leaving 3 bases between the germline ends. This CDR3 is 11 amino acids long. Per germline, CDR1 KGHSH and CDR2 LQKENI. The whole variable domain, remainder taken from reference TRBV18 and TRBJ2-5, is NAGVMQNPRHLVRRRGQEARLRCSPMKGHSHVYWYRQLPEEGLKFMVYLQKENIIDESGMPKERFSAEFPKEGPSILRIQQVVRGDSAAYFCASSPQETQYFGPGTRLLVL.

This clone showed up just a few times. The chain has TRBV2 and TRBJ1-6, with D uncertain. In germline, CDR1 is SNHLY, CDR2 FYNNEI. CDR3 length: 12 amino acids. V dropped 3 bases and J dropped 6 bases, with 3 bases sitting between them. The CDR3 reads CASSDGNSPLHF. CDR3 bases: TGTGCCAGCAGTGACGGTAATTCACCCCTCCACTTT.

This clone turned up a few times. The rearrangement uses TRBV5-1 and TRBJ2-5; 11 bases fit TRBD1. The ends lost 4 bases at V and 2 bases at J; junction bases unmatched: 10. The CDR3 is 17 residues long. Per germline, CDR1 SGHRS and CDR2 YFSETQ. The CDR3 spells CASSNGQGALSQETQYF. The CDR3 nucleotides read TGCGCCAGCAGCAACGGACAGGGGGCCCTCAGTCAAGAGACCCAGTACTTC.

The chain recombines TRBV19 with TRBJ1-4; D may be TRBD1 (5 bases). V lost 5 bases to trimming and J lost 8 bases, with 15 bases between them. The germline V gene has CDR1 LNHDA and CDR2 SQIVND (reference sequence). The CDR3 loop spans 14 amino acids. The DNA for the CDR3 is TGTGCCAGTAGTCCTATACAGGATTGGGAAAAACTGTTTTTT. Amino acids: CASSPIQDWEKLFF.

The V gene is TRBV15, the J gene TRBJ2-7; 7 bases are a match to TRBD1. Trimming took 0 bases from V and 2 from J; bases not matched to a gene: 4. CDR1 LNHNV and CDR2 YYDKDF come from the germline V gene (reference sequence). This CDR3 region has 15 residues. The CDR3 loop is CATSRELTGTYEQYF. The CDR3 bases are TGTGCCACCAGCAGAGAACTGACAGGGACCTACGAGCAGTACTTC.

There are a few counts of this clone. The V and J genes are TRBV28 and TRBJ2-3, with D perhaps TRBD1 or TRBD2 (5 bases each). There are 14 residues in the CDR3. V lost 4 bases, J lost 2 bases, and 10 bases lay in between. CDR1 and CDR2 from the germline V gene are MDHEN and SYDVKM. CDR3 nucleotide sequence: TGTGCCAGCAGTTCCCGGGGCTTCACAGATACGCAGTATTTT. Protein sequence: CASSSRGFTDTQYF. The whole variable domain, remainder taken from reference TRBV28 and TRBJ2-3, is DVKVTQSSRYLVKRTGEKVFLECVQDMDHENMFWYRQDPGLGLRLIYFSYDVKMKEKGDIPEGYSVSREKKERFSLILESASTNQTSMYLCASSSRGFTDTQYFGPGTRLTVL.

This clone was picked up a small number of times. The genes are TRBV25-1 and TRBJ2-7, with D possibly matching TRBD1 (6 bases). CDR3 length: 13 amino acids. CDR1 MGHDK and CDR2 SYGVNS come from the germline V gene. Trimming shortened V by 8 bases and J by 3 bases, and 14 bases separated the two germline ends. The CDR3 DNA is TGTGCCAGCGAAATGACAGGACACTACGAGCAGTACTTC. Translated, it gives CASEMTGHYEQYF.

This clone was counted between two and nine times. The rearrangement uses TRBV29-1 and TRBJ1-2; D may be TRBD1 (6 bases). Germline V gene data show CDR1 as SQVTM and CDR2 as ANQGSEA. V dropped 5 bases and J dropped 3 bases, with 19 bases sitting between them. The length of the CDR3 is 15 residues. This chain's CDR3 is CSVQFQGQGDYGYTF. The DNA for the CDR3 is TGCAGCGTTCAATTCCAGGGGCAGGGAGACTATGGCTACACCTTC.

V usage is TRBV19 and J usage is TRBJ1-5; unclear D gene. CDR1 LNHDA and CDR2 SQIVND come from the germline V gene (reference sequence). The CDR3 consists of 15 residues. V lost 5 bases, J lost 9 bases, and 20 bases lay in between. CDR3 bases: TGTGCCAGTAGTGCGCGGACGGGCCCTGACCCGCCCCAGCATTTT. Translating it yields CASSARTGPDPPQHF.

The V call is TRBV6-5, the J call TRBJ1-1; D is ambiguous. Germline lookup yields CDR1 MNHEY and CDR2 SVGAGI. The V end lost 2 bases, the J end lost 0 bases, and 7 bases lay between the germline ends. This CDR3 contains 14 residues. The DNA for the CDR3 is TGTGCCAGCAGTTACAGTAACATGAACACTGAAGCTTTCTTT. It is translated as CASSYSNMNTEAFF.

The chain has TRBV7-9 and TRBJ2-3; D is uncertain. The CDR3 is 15 amino acids. The germline V gene encodes CDR1 SEHNR and CDR2 FQNEAQ (reference sequence). V lost 2 bases, J lost 4 bases, and 13 bases lay in between. The CDR3 spells CASSLPIQVPDTQYF. CDR3 DNA: TGTGCCAGCAGCTTACCCATACAAGTCCCAGATACGCAGTATTTT. The full variable domain, completed using reference TRBV7-9 and TRBJ2-3, is DTGVSQNPRHKITKRGQNVTFRCDPISEHNRLYWYRQTLGQGPEFLTYFQNEAQLEKSRLLSDRFSAERPKGSFSTLEIQRTEQGDSAMYLCASSLPIQVPDTQYFGPGTRLTVL.

This clone was recorded a few times. The chain couples TRBV7-9 to TRBJ1-1; D is uncertain. This CDR3 is built from 14 residues. Trimming shortened V by 4 bases and J by 2 bases, and 11 bases separated the two germline ends. CDR1 SEHNR and CDR2 FQNEAQ come from the germline V gene (reference sequence). The CDR3, as DNA: TGTGCCAGCAGCTATCGTTCCCCTAACACTGAAGCTTTCTTT. Its protein is CASSYRSPNTEAFF. Full variable domain (rest looked up from reference TRBV7-9 and TRBJ1-1): DTGVSQNPRHKITKRGQNVTFRCDPISEHNRLYWYRQTLGQGPEFLTYFQNEAQLEKSRLLSDRFSAERPKGSFSTLEIQRTEQGDSAMYLCASSYRSPNTEAFFGQGTRLTVV.

The CDR3 loop reads CAWSTSDYTGELFF. The CDR3 DNA reads TGTGCCTGGAGTACCTCGGACTATACCGGGGAGCTGTTTTTT. This rearrangement joins TRBV30 to TRBJ2-2; TRBD2 is a possible D gene (6 bases). The CDR3 loop spans 14 amino acids. V was clipped by 2 bases and J by 5 bases, with 12 bases between them. CDR1 is GTSNPN and CDR2 is SVGIG in the germline V gene (reference sequence).

The chain recombines TRBV5-6 with TRBJ2-3; 9 bases are a match to TRBD1. This CDR3 has 14 residues. Per the germline V gene, CDR1 is SGHDT and CDR2 is YYEEEE. J was trimmed by 8 bases and V by 0 bases; bases with no gene match: 4. The CDR3 sequence: CASSLDRGQGTQYF. As DNA, the CDR3 is TGTGCCAGCAGCTTGGACAGGGGGCAAGGTACGCAGTATTTT.

V is TRBV4-1 and J is TRBJ1-4; D is unclear. V shed 1 base and J shed 7 bases, with 10 bases lying between them. The germline gives CDR1 MGHRA, CDR2 YSYEKL. CDR3 length equals 14 residues. The CDR3 nucleotides are TGCGCCAGCAGCCAAGTTCGGCTGGTTGAAAAACTGTTTTTT. This sequence encodes CASSQVRLVEKLFF.

Comment on this clone: The sample carries other DNA sequences with the same CDR3. The genes are TRBV5-1 and TRBJ1-5, with TRBD1 as a possible D gene (5 bases). The CDR3 has 14 residues. The germline V gene encodes CDR1 SGHRS and CDR2 YFSETQ. V was trimmed by 0 bases and J by 7 bases, leaving 11 bases between them. The DNA of the CDR3 is TGCGCCAGCAGCTTGGGGCAGGGAGGCCAGCCCCAGCATTTT. Protein product: CASSLGQGGQPQHF.

This clone came up a few times. The rearrangement uses TRBV5-1 and TRBJ2-7, with D tentatively TRBD1 (6 bases). The CDR3 is 13 residues long. Trimming shortened V by 0 bases and J by 8 bases, and 12 bases separated the two germline ends. Germline CDR1 and CDR2: SGHRS and YFSETQ. CDR3 protein: CASSLGQEFKQYF. The CDR3 DNA sequence: TGCGCCAGCAGCTTGGGACAGGAATTCAAGCAGTACTTC.

V and J are TRBV6-5 and TRBJ1-2; D may be TRBD1 (5 bases). The CDR3 has 15 amino acids. Trimming shortened V by 7 bases and J by 0 bases, and 15 bases separated the two germline ends. Germline V gene lookup returns CDR1 MNHEY and CDR2 SVGAGI. The CDR3 nucleotides read TGTGCCAGCACCTACCGGGGGAGAGCTAACTATGGCTACACCTTC. It is translated as CASTYRGRANYGYTF.